These T cell receptor beta chains were read from a single sample in a study of shared clonotypes between healthy human individuals. Repertoires were generated with immunoSEQ multiplex PCR, while TCRdb's copy carries only in-frame clones and drops some. The sample consists of roughly 400,000 clones, approximately 96% of them appearing once. Material: memory CD8+ T cells sorted from blood. Receptor source: a man in his thirties or forties in good health. Each CDR3 is given with its conserved first and last residue. D genes are given only for firm matches. Clone size is shown for a subset of rows, as once, few, many or a class of expanded clone.

CDR3: CASSDWDSYEQYF
DNA: TGTGCCAGCAGTGACTGGGACAGCTACGAGCAGTACTTC
D: TRBD1
size: NA
J: TRBJ2-7
V: TRBV6-1

CDR3: CASSFQGFYNEQFF
DNA: TGTGCCAGCAGTTTCCAGGGATTCTACAATGAGCAGTTCTTC
D: NA
size: NA
J: TRBJ2-1
V: TRBV28

CDR3: CASSPSDRGLSPLHF
DNA: TGTGCCAGCAGCCCGTCGGACAGGGGATTGTCACCCCTCCACTTT
D: TRBD1
size: once
J: TRBJ1-6
V: TRBV7-2

CDR3: CASGASGMSPPYGYTF
DNA: TGTGCCAGCGGTGCCTCCGGGATGAGTCCCCCATATGGCTACACCTTC
D: NA
size: NA
J: TRBJ1-2
V: TRBV6-1

CDR3: CSVERREGQYNEQFF
DNA: TGCAGCGTTGAACGGCGGGAGGGCCAGTACAATGAGCAGTTCTTC
D: TRBD2
size: NA
J: TRBJ2-1
V: TRBV29-1

CDR3: CAWSNNFVAEAFF
DNA: TGTGCCTGGAGCAATAACTTTGTCGCTGAAGCTTTCTTT
D: NA
size: NA
J: TRBJ1-1
V: TRBV30

CDR3: CASSRGRSYEQYF
DNA: TGCGCCAGCAGCCGAGGGCGCTCCTACGAGCAGTACTTC
D: NA
size: once
J: TRBJ2-7
V: TRBV5-1

CDR3: CASSFHYYGYTF
DNA: TGTGCCAGCAGCTTCCACTACTATGGCTACACCTTC
D: NA
size: NA
J: TRBJ1-2
V: TRBV5-4

CDR3: CAISDGFWAATNEKLFF
DNA: TGTGCCATCAGTGATGGGTTCTGGGCTGCAACTAATGAAAAACTGTTTTTT
D: NA
size: NA
J: TRBJ1-4
V: TRBV10-3

CDR3: CASSQDRNTEAFF
DNA: TGCGCCAGCAGCCAAGACAGGAACACTGAAGCTTTCTTT
D: NA
size: NA
J: TRBJ1-1
V: TRBV4-1

CDR3: CASSVGLSGEQFF
DNA: TGTGCCAGCAGCGTAGGACTCTCTGGTGAGCAGTTCTTC
D: NA
size: NA
J: TRBJ2-1
V: TRBV9

CDR3: CASSPGQGTYEQYF
DNA: TGTGCCAGCAGCCCGGGGCAGGGAACCTACGAGCAGTACTTC
D: NA
size: NA
J: TRBJ2-7
V: TRBV7-3

CDR3: CASRAGQRTYNEQFF
DNA: TGTGCCAGCAGGGCCGGACAGAGAACCTACAATGAGCAGTTCTTC
D: NA
size: NA
J: TRBJ2-1
V: TRBV2

CDR3: CASSTGFSGANVLTF
DNA: TGTGCCAGTAGTACGGGGTTCTCTGGGGCCAACGTCCTGACTTTC
D: NA
size: NA
J: TRBJ2-6
V: TRBV19

CDR3: CASTRRGGRNNQPQHF
DNA: TGTGCCAGCACGCGACGCGGGGGGCGCAACAATCAGCCCCAGCATTTT
D: NA
size: NA
J: TRBJ1-5
V: TRBV28

CDR3: CASVWGYEQYF
DNA: TGTGCCAGCGTTTGGGGTTACGAGCAGTACTTC
D: NA
size: NA
J: TRBJ2-7
V: TRBV6-5

CDR3: CASSIGLITYEQYF
DNA: TGTGCCAGTAGTATAGGACTGATTACGTACGAGCAGTACTTC
D: NA
size: NA
J: TRBJ2-7
V: TRBV19

CDR3: CASSPAGQGGYEQYF
DNA: TGTGCCAGCAGTCCGGCCGGGCAGGGGGGCTACGAGCAGTACTTC
D: NA
size: once
J: TRBJ2-7
V: TRBV27

CDR3: CASSQTGYTGELFF
DNA: TGTGCCAGCAGCCAAACAGGTTACACCGGGGAGCTGTTTTTT
D: NA
size: NA
J: TRBJ2-2
V: TRBV11-2

CDR3: CASSLPHTGELFF
DNA: TGTGCCAGCAGCTTACCTCACACCGGGGAGCTGTTTTTT
D: NA
size: NA
J: TRBJ2-2
V: TRBV7-6

CDR3: CASSLPQFIVGGADTQYF
DNA: TGCGCCAGCAGCTTGCCCCAATTTATAGTTGGGGGGGCAGATACGCAGTATTTT
D: TRBD2
size: once
J: TRBJ2-3
V: TRBV5-1

CDR3: CASSLDGGEQYF
DNA: TGCGCCAGCAGCTTGGATGGGGGCGAGCAGTACTTC
D: NA
size: NA
J: TRBJ2-7
V: TRBV5-1

CDR3: CASSLAAGVNEQFF
DNA: TGCGCCAGCAGCTTAGCGGCAGGGGTAAATGAGCAGTTCTTC
D: NA
size: NA
J: TRBJ2-1
V: TRBV5-1

CDR3: CATRSRDRFHEQYF
DNA: TGTGCCACCCGGTCCCGGGACAGGTTCCACGAGCAGTACTTC
D: TRBD1
size: NA
J: TRBJ2-7
V: TRBV19

CDR3: CASSSGVGDYGYTF
DNA: TGTGCCAGTAGCTCAGGGGTGGGGGACTATGGCTACACCTTC
D: NA
size: NA
J: TRBJ1-2
V: TRBV19

CDR3: CASSLETNNSPLHF
DNA: TGCGCCAGCAGCTTGGAAACAAATAATTCACCCCTCCACTTT
D: NA
size: NA
J: TRBJ1-6
V: TRBV10-1

CDR3: CASSLGDRGGYGYTF
DNA: TGCGCCAGCAGCTTGGGGGACAGGGGAGGCTATGGCTACACCTTC
D: TRBD1
size: NA
J: TRBJ1-2
V: TRBV5-1

CDR3: CSVAGTSGNTDTQYF
DNA: TGCAGCGTCGCTGGGACTAGCGGGAATACAGATACGCAGTATTTT
D: TRBD2
size: NA
J: TRBJ2-3
V: TRBV29-1

CDR3: CASSAQGDTGELFF
DNA: TGTGCTAGCAGTGCACAGGGAGACACCGGGGAGCTGTTTTTT
D: NA
size: NA
J: TRBJ2-2
V: TRBV7-7

CDR3: CASSQRGGETKNIQYF
DNA: TGTGCCAGCAGTCAGAGGGGGGGAGAGACCAAAAACATTCAGTACTTC
D: NA
size: once
J: TRBJ2-4
V: TRBV5-4

CDR3: CASSLVAGIVGREQYF
DNA: TGTGCCAGCAGTTTAGTTGCGGGCATTGTGGGGCGGGAGCAGTACTTC
D: NA
size: NA
J: TRBJ2-7
V: TRBV28

CDR3: CASNSRLTEAFF
DNA: TGTGCCAGCAACTCACGACTCACTGAAGCTTTCTTT
D: NA
size: once
J: TRBJ1-1
V: TRBV7-9

CDR3: CASSRRGVYTEAFF
DNA: TGTGCCAGCAGCCGACGGGGGGTTTACACTGAAGCTTTCTTT
D: NA
size: NA
J: TRBJ1-1
V: TRBV5-6

CDR3: CASSLPLERDRYSNQPQHF
DNA: TGCGCCAGCAGCTTGCCGCTGGAAAGGGACCGTTATAGCAATCAGCCCCAGCATTTT
D: NA
size: NA
J: TRBJ1-5
V: TRBV5-1

CDR3: CASSYGLAGTDTQYF
DNA: TGTGCCAGCAGTTACGGACTAGCGGGCACAGATACGCAGTATTTT
D: TRBD2
size: few
J: TRBJ2-3
V: TRBV6-6

CDR3: CASSPNPMFSGNTIYF
DNA: TGTGCCAGCTCACCGAACCCCATGTTCTCTGGAAACACCATATATTTT
D: NA
size: NA
J: TRBJ1-3
V: TRBV18

CDR3: CASSEVKGGYQPQHF
DNA: TGTGCCAGCAGTGAAGTCAAGGGGGGTTATCAGCCCCAGCATTTT
D: NA
size: NA
J: TRBJ1-5
V: TRBV6-1

CDR3: CASSVGATSRNTGELFF
DNA: TGTGCCAGCAGCGTAGGAGCTACTAGTAGGAACACCGGGGAGCTGTTTTTT
D: NA
size: NA
J: TRBJ2-2
V: TRBV9

CDR3: CASSLWTSEDNEQFF
DNA: TGCGCCAGCAGCTTGTGGACTAGCGAGGACAATGAGCAGTTCTTC
D: TRBD2
size: NA
J: TRBJ2-1
V: TRBV5-1

CDR3: CASSFGYRSSTDTQYF
DNA: TGTGCCAGCAGCTTTGGATACAGGTCTAGCACAGATACGCAGTATTTT
D: NA
size: NA
J: TRBJ2-3
V: TRBV7-2

CDR3: CASSYTAEPYNEQFF
DNA: TGTGCCAGCAGTTACACAGCGGAACCCTACAATGAGCAGTTCTTC
D: NA
size: NA
J: TRBJ2-1
V: TRBV6-6

CDR3: CASTTDRATEAFF
DNA: TGTGCCAGCACTACGGACAGGGCCACTGAAGCTTTCTTT
D: TRBD1
size: NA
J: TRBJ1-1
V: TRBV18

CDR3: CASSERQGGTEAFF
DNA: TGTGCCAGCAGTGAGCGGCAGGGGGGCACTGAAGCTTTCTTT
D: TRBD1
size: NA
J: TRBJ1-1
V: TRBV2

CDR3: CASSHLTSGRMYEQFF
DNA: TGTGCCAGCAGCCATTTAACTAGCGGGAGGATGTATGAGCAGTTCTTC
D: TRBD2
size: NA
J: TRBJ2-1
V: TRBV9

CDR3: CASSLSGATPGANVLTF
DNA: TGTGCCAGCAGTCTTAGCGGGGCCACCCCTGGGGCCAACGTCCTGACTTTC
D: TRBD2
size: NA
J: TRBJ2-6
V: TRBV27

CDR3: CASRSGLAGREQFF
DNA: TGTGCCAGCAGGTCGGGACTAGCGGGACGGGAGCAGTTCTTC
D: TRBD2
size: NA
J: TRBJ2-1
V: TRBV6-5

CDR3: CASSVGAGSEQYF
DNA: TGTGCCAGCAGCGTAGGGGCAGGGTCCGAGCAGTACTTC
D: NA
size: NA
J: TRBJ2-7
V: TRBV9

CDR3: CASSVGTDYTQYF
DNA: TGTGCCAGCAGCGTAGGGACTGATTATACGCAGTATTTT
D: NA
size: NA
J: TRBJ2-3
V: TRBV9

CDR3: CASPPDRGKLFF
DNA: TGTGCCAGCCCACCGGACAGGGGAAAACTGTTTTTT
D: TRBD1
size: NA
J: TRBJ1-4
V: TRBV18